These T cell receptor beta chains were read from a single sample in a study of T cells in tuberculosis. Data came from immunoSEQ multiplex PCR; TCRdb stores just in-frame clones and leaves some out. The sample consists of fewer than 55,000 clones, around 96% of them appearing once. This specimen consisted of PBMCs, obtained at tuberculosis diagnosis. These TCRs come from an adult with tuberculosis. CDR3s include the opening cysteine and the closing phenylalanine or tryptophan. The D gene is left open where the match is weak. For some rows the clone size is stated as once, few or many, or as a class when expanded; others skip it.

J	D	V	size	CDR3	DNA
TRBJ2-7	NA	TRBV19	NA	CASSIDGLGSEQYF	TGTGCCAGTAGTATTGACGGACTGGGCTCCGAGCAGTACTTC
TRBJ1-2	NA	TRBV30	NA	CAWSVRGASGYTF	TGTGCCTGGAGTGTACGGGGGGCGTCTGGCTACACCTTC
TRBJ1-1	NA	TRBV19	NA	CASSIGDKWAEAFF	TGTGCCAGTAGTATTGGGGACAAGTGGGCTGAAGCTTTCTTT
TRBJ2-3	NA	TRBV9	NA	CASSPVGSSTDTQYF	TGTGCCAGCAGCCCAGTGGGCTCTAGCACAGATACGCAGTATTTT
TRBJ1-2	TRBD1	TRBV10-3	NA	CAISGQGGYGYTF	TGTGCCATCAGCGGACAGGGGGGGTATGGCTACACCTTC
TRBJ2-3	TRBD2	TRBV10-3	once	CAIRTSGTDTQYF	TGTGCCATCAGGACTAGCGGGACAGATACGCAGTATTTT
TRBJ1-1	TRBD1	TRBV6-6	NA	CASSYGGQWNTEAFF	TGTGCCAGCAGTTACGGGGGACAGTGGAACACTGAAGCTTTCTTT
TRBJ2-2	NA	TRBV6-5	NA	CASSQTGELFF	TGTGCCAGCAGTCAGACCGGGGAGCTGTTTTTT
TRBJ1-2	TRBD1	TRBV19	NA	CASKSGTGGFSRHGYTF	TGTGCCAGTAAATCCGGGACAGGGGGCTTTAGCCGGCATGGCTACACCTTC
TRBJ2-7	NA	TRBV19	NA	CASSIAGTPGTYEQYF	TGTGCCAGTAGTATTGCCGGGACTCCGGGGACCTACGAGCAGTACTTC
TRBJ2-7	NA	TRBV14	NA	CASSPFEGPYEQYF	TGTGCCAGCAGCCCTTTCGAGGGTCCCTACGAGCAGTACTTC
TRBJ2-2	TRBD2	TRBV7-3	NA	CASSLMGLAGNTGELFF	TGTGCCAGCAGCTTAATGGGACTAGCGGGAAACACCGGGGAGCTGTTTTTT
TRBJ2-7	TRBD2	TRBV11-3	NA	CASSVTSGRTYEQYF	TGTGCCAGCAGCGTGACTAGCGGGAGGACCTACGAGCAGTACTTC